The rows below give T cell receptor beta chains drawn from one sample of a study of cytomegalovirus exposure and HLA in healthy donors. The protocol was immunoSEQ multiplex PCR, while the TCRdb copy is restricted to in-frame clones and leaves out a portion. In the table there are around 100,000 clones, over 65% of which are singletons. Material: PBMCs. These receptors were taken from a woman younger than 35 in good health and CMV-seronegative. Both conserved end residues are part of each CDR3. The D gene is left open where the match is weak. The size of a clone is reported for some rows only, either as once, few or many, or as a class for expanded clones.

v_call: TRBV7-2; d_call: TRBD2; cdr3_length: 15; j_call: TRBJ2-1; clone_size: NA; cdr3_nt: TGTGCCAGCAGCATAACTAGCGCGGTAGTCTATGAGCAGTTCTTC; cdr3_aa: CASSITSAVVYEQFF
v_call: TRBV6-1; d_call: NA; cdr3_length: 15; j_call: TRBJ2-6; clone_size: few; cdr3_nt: TGTGCCAGCAGCCTTAGACAGGCCGGGGCCAACGTCCTGACTTTC; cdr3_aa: CASSLRQAGANVLTF
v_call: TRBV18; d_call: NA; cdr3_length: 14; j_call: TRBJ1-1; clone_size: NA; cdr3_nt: TGTGCCAGCTCGGGCCTCAGTGAGAACACTGAAGCTTTCTTT; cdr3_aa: CASSGLSENTEAFF
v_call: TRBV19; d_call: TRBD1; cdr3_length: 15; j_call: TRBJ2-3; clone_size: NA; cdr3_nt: TGTGCCAGTAGACCCACAGGGGCGGGCACAGATACGCAGTATTTT; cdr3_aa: CASRPTGAGTDTQYF
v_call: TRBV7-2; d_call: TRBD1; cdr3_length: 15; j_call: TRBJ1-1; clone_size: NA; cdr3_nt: TGTGCCAGCAGCTTAGGACAGGGGGCAAGGACTGAAGCTTTCTTT; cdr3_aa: CASSLGQGARTEAFF
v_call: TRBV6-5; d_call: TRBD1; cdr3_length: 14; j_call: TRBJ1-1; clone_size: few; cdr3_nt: TGTGCCAGCAATCCACAGGGGATGAACACTGAAGCTTTCTTT; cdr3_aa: CASNPQGMNTEAFF
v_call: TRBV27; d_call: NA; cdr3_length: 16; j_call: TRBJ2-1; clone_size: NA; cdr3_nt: TGTGCCAGCAGAGCAATATCTCTGGGGGCGAATGATGAGCAGTTCTTC; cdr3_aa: CASRAISLGANDEQFF
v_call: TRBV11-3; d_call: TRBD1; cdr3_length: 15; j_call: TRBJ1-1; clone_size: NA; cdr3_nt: TGTGCCAGCAGCGCAGCCGGGACAGCGAACACTGAAGCTTTCTTT; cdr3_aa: CASSAAGTANTEAFF
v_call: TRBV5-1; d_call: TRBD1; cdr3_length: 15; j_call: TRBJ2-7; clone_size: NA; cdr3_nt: TGCGCCAGCAGCTTCGGGTCAGGGGGCCTCTACGAGCAGTACTTC; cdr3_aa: CASSFGSGGLYEQYF
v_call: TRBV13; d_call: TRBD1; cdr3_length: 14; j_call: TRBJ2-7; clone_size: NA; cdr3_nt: TGTGCCAGCAGCTTGAGACAGGGAAGGTACGAGCAGTACTTC; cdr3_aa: CASSLRQGRYEQYF
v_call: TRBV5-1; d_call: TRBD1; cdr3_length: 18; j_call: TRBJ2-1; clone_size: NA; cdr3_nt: TGCGCCAGCAGCTTGAGCCTTTCTGGAGGGACAGGGTACAATGAGCAGTTCTTC; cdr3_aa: CASSLSLSGGTGYNEQFF
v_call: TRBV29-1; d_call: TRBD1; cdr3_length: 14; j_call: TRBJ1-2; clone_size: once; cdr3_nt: TGCAGTGTTGTGACAGGGGCTACTAACTATGGCTACACCTTC; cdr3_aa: CSVVTGATNYGYTF
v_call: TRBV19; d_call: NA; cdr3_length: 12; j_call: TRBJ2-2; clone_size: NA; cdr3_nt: TGTGCCTCAGGCATTAGGCAGGGGGAGCTGTTTTTT; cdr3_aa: CASGIRQGELFF
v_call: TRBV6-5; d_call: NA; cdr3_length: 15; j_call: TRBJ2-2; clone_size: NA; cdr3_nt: TGTGCCAGCACCCTCCGAGGCACGAACACCGGGGAGCTGTTTTTT; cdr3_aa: CASTLRGTNTGELFF
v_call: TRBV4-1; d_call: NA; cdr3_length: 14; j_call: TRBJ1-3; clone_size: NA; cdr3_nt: TGCGCCAGCAGCCAAGATCCCCCGCCGGACACCATATATTTT; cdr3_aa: CASSQDPPPDTIYF
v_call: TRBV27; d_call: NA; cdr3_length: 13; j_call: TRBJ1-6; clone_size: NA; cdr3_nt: TGTGCCAGCACTCTGCGGGTTGGTTCACCCCTCCACTTT; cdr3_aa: CASTLRVGSPLHF
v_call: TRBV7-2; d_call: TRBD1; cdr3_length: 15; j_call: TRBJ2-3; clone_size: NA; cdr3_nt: TGTGCCAGCAGCGAACAGGGGAAAAGCACAGATACGCAGTATTTT; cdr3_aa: CASSEQGKSTDTQYF
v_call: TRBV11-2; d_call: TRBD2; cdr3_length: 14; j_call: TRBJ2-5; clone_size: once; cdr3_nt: TGTGCCAGCAGCTTGGGACTAGCGCTAGAGACCCAGTACTTC; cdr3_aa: CASSLGLALETQYF
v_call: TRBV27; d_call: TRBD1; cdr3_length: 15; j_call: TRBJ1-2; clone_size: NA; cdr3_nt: TGTGCCAGCAGTTTTGCAGGGGGCGATATCTACGGCTACACCTTC; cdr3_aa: CASSFAGGDIYGYTF
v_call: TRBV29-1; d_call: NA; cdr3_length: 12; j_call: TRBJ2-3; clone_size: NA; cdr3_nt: TGCAGCGTTGACTTCCAGAGGGATACGCAGTATTTT; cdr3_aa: CSVDFQRDTQYF
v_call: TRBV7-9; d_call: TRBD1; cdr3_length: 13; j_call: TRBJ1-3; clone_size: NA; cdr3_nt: TGTGCCAGCAGCCGACAGGGGACAAACACCATATATTTT; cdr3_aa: CASSRQGTNTIYF
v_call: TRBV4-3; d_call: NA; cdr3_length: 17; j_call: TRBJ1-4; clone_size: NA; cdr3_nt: TGCGCCAGCAGCCATGACACCTCAGATGCAACTAATGAAAAACTGTTTTTT; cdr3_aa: CASSHDTSDATNEKLFF
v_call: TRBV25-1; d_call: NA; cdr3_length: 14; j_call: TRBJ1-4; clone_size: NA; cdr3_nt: TGTGCCAGCAGCTGGCCCGAGGGGGGGGAAAAACTGTTTTTT; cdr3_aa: CASSWPEGGEKLFF
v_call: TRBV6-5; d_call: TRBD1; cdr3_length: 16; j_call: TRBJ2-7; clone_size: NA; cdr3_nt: TGTGCCAGCAGTTATAAATTCGGACAGGGGAGATACGAGCAGTACTTC; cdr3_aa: CASSYKFGQGRYEQYF
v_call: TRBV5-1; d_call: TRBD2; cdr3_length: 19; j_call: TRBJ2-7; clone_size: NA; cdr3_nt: TGCGCCAGCAGCTCGTATCCACTAGCGGGAGGTTCTCCATCCTACGAGCAGTACTTC; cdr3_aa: CASSSYPLAGGSPSYEQYF
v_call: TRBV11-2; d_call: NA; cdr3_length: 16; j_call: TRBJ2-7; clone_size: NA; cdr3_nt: TGTGCCAGCAGCTGGGCGGGGGCGGGACTACCCTACGAGCAGTACTTC; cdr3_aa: CASSWAGAGLPYEQYF
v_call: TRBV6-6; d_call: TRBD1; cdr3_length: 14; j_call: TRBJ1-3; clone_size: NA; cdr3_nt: TGTGCCAGCAGTCGGGACAGGGGGCGTTACACCATATATTTT; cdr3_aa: CASSRDRGRYTIYF
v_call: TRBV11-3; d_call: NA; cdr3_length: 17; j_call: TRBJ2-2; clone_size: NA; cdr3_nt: TGTGCCAGCAGCTTATCCCCGACAGGCTTGAACACCGGGGAGCTGTTTTTT; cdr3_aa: CASSLSPTGLNTGELFF
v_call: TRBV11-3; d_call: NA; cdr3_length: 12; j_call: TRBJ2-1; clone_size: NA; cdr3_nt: TGTGCCAGCATGGCGGGATCGGGGGAGCAGTTCTTC; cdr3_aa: CASMAGSGEQFF
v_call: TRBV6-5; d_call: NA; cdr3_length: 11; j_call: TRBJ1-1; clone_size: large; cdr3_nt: TGTGCCAGCAGTTCCCAAAAGGGGCGCTCCTTT; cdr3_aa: CASSSQKGRSF
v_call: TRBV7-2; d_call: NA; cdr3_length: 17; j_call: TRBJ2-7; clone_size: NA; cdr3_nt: TGTGCCAGCAGCTTAGCGGCGGTGGTCAGGCGGAGGTACGAGCAGTACTTC; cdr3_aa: CASSLAAVVRRRYEQYF
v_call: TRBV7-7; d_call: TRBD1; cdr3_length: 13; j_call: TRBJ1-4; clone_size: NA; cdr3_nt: TGTGCTAGCAGCTTGGACAGGGGGGAAAAACTGTTTTTT; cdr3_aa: CASSLDRGEKLFF
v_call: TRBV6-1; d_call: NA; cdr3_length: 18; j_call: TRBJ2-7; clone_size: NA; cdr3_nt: TGTGCCAGCAGTGAAGTAGCTTTAGGTGCCTCTAGCTCCTACGAGCAGTACTTC; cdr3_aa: CASSEVALGASSSYEQYF
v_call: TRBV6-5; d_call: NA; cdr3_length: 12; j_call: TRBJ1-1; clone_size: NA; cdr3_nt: TGTGCCAGCAAGATGGAGAGCGCTGAAGCTTTCTTT; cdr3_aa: CASKMESAEAFF
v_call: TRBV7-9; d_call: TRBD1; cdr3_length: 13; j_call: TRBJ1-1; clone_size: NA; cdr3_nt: TGTGCCAGCGCCCAGGGGGCCGGGACTGAAGCTTTCTTT; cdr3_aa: CASAQGAGTEAFF
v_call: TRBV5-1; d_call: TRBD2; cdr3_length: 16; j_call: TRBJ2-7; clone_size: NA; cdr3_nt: TGCGCCAGCAGCTTGGCCTGGCTAGCGGACTCCTACGAGCAGTACTTC; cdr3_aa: CASSLAWLADSYEQYF
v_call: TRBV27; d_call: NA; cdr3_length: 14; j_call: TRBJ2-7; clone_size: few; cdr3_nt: TGTGCCAGCAGTTTCTTTAGCAGCCGCCAGGAGCAGTACTTC; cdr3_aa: CASSFFSSRQEQYF
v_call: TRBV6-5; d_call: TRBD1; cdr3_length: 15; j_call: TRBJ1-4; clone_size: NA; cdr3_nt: TGTGCCAGCAGTCCCCAGAGGGGGCGAGGTGAAAAACTGTTTTTT; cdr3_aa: CASSPQRGRGEKLFF
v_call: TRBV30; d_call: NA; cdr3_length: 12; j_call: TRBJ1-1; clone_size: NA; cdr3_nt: TGTGCCTGGAGTGATAGCGTACTCGAAGCTTTCTTT; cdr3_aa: CAWSDSVLEAFF
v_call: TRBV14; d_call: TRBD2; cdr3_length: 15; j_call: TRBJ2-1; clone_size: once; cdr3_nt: TGTGCCAGCAGCCCGGGACTAGCGGGAGGCAATGAGCAGTTCTTC; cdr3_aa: CASSPGLAGGNEQFF
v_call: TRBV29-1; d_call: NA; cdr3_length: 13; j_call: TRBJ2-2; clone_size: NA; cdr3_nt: TGCAGCGTTGATTCCACAGGGACCGGGGAGCTGTTTTTT; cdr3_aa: CSVDSTGTGELFF
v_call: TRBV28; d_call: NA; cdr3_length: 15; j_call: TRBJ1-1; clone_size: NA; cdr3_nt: TGTGCCAGCAGTTTATTGGTGGGCGTGAACACTGAAGCTTTCTTT; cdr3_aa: CASSLLVGVNTEAFF
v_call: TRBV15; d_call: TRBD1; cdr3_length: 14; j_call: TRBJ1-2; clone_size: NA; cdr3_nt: TGTGCCACCAGCGGGAGGACAGGGAACTATGGCTACACCTTC; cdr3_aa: CATSGRTGNYGYTF
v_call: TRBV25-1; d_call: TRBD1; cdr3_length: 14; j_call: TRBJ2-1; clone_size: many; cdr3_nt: TGTGCCAGCAGTTTAGGGGGCGAGGTGGACGAGCAGTTCTTC; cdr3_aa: CASSLGGEVDEQFF